The clone carrying this TCR beta chain was counted ten times or more. The antigen is unknown. V shed 5 bases, J shed 3 bases, and the junction held 9 bases outside the gene matches. CDR3 length: 15 residues. Per germline, CDR1 SGHRS and CDR2 YFSETQ. This record belongs to a study of breast tumors, draining lymph nodes, adjacent tissues. Study results and limitations: Compared with basal-like, luminal-like tumors shared significantly more repertoire with nontumor tissue. That most tumor T cells come from lymph nodes remained unproven. Compared with lymph nodes, tumors were less diverse; compared with nontumor tissue, more. The data were judged consistent with most tumor T cells coming from lymph node and expanding in tumor.

The lymph nodes were axillary draining lymph nodes from breast cancer patients. TCRdb re-called the multiplex PCR reads with MiXCR, one entry per CDR3 protein. This sample has approximately 250,000 distinct CDR3 sequences; less than 35% occur once, and the top ten carry approximately 4%. The clonotype comes from a female donor with breast cancer. Some clones in this sample may be carry-over from other donors' samples. V and J are TRBV5-1 and TRBJ2-3, with 7 positions matching TRBD1. The sample was axillary lymph node tissue. The CDR3 nucleotides are TGCGCCAGCAGTCTCGGGACAGCCCGGACAGATACGCAGTATTTT. It yields the protein CASSLGTARTDTQYF.